These T cell receptor beta chains were read from a single sample in a study of T cell responses to AZD1222 COVID-19 vaccine. Clones were sequenced by immunoSEQ multiplex PCR, and TCRdb holds only the in-frame ones, with some missing. The repertoire holds over 90,000 clones, with 90% to 95% as singletons. This material consisted of peripheral blood, taken on day 0 of AZD1222 vaccination. The receptors here all came from an adult in good health. Each CDR3 is given without its conserved first and last residue. Expanded clones are given a class, and other clones once, few, many or no size at all.

once	TRBV7-2	TRBJ1-3	ASSFGSTQGNTIY
.	TRBV6-5	TRBJ1-1	AAGTEWGAF
.	TRBV5-6	TRBJ2-6	ASSMISGANVLT
.	TRBV4-3	TRBJ2-7	ASSQSLGSYEQY
.	TRBV6-2/TRBV6-3	TRBJ2-7	ASSYSGTGIYEQY
.	TRBV29-1	TRBJ1-3	SVGTAGNTIY
.	TRBV3-1/TRBV3-2	TRBJ1-2	ASSRTRTVRQRGYT
.	TRBV19	TRBJ2-7	ATALGSGYEQY
.	TRBV7-2	TRBJ2-7	ASSFRGRGVEQY
.	TRBV3-1/TRBV3-2	TRBJ1-5	ASSQAGQLNQPQH
.	TRBV7-2	TRBJ1-1	ASLGQQNTEAF
.	TRBV28	TRBJ1-2	ASSSPAQSYGYT
.	TRBV12-3/TRBV12-4	TRBJ1-2	ASSTGVGGYT
.	TRBV7-9	TRBJ2-7	ASSPPGGSLTYEQY
.	TRBV6-5	TRBJ2-7	ASSTRRDLGEQY
.	TRBV7-2	TRBJ2-7	ASSLQGAYEQY
.	TRBV5-5	TRBJ2-7	ASSFSGYEQY
.	TRBV25-1	TRBJ2-1	ASRPLAGANEQF
.	TRBV19	TRBJ1-3	ASSISASSGNTIY
.	TRBV5-4	TRBJ2-2	ASSLEGAGELF
.	TRBV10-3	TRBJ1-6	AISDREGGSPLH
.	TRBV7-2	TRBJ1-2	ASSHVSGGAGYGYT
.	TRBV30	TRBJ1-5	AWSGGGRANQPQH
.	TRBV6-5	TRBJ2-1	ASSDLAGVYNEQF
.	TRBV5-4	TRBJ2-7	ASSLELAQEQY
.	TRBV28	TRBJ2-7	ASSLRDRAFIAYEQY
.	TRBV10-3	TRBJ2-7	AISGRGQGAYEQY
.	TRBV4-2	TRBJ2-7	ASSQELGSTGGPYEQY
few	TRBV11-2	TRBJ2-7	ASSSDRGSSYEQY
.	TRBV7-9	TRBJ2-2	ASSLRGGAGELF
once	TRBV7-2	TRBJ1-2	ASSLGGGPAGYGYT
.	TRBV6-5	TRBJ2-7	ASSGQGLAYEQY
.	TRBV6-6	TRBJ2-1	ASSRLAGERTYNEQF
.	TRBV2	TRBJ2-6	ASSEKGIPGANVLT
few	TRBV7-9	TRBJ2-5	ASSLVDQRQETQY
.	TRBV6-5	TRBJ2-3	ASSRDFSGDTQY
few	TRBV7-2	TRBJ1-4	ASSLVPGEKLF
.	TRBV2	TRBJ2-1	ASSEQTQVSYNEQF
.	TRBV7-9	TRBJ2-7	ASSKTNSEQY
.	TRBV18	TRBJ2-1	ASSPNRGSNEQF
.	TRBV7-2	TRBJ2-1	ASSLQRDYTYNEQF